Below, one TCR beta chain is given with its context. The target antigen is unknown. PCR used 60 Vbeta primers and 13 Jbeta primers. Data came from immunoSEQ multiplex PCR; TCRdb stores just in-frame clones and leaves some out. The sample contains about 95,000 clones, around 84% of which appear only once. The data stem from a study of cytomegalovirus exposure and HLA in healthy donors. Study-level findings and limits: Relative to the roughly 700-donor mean, N-insertions were reportedly fewer in an Asian-associated ancestry cluster in a later analysis. Earlier results showed most TCR beta V segments being productive about 87% or about 30% of the time. Later genetic work tied a missense DCLRE1C variant to beta-chain V and J trimming.

CDR3 size: 15 residues. J gave up 3 bases and V 5 bases, and 5 bases lay outside the gene matches. Germline V lookup: CDR1 MDHEN, CDR2 SYDVKM. This receptor was taken from a woman between 40 and 50 years old in good health and CMV-seropositive. The chain has TRBV28 and TRBJ2-2; 8 bases align to TRBD1. The sample consisted of PBMCs. This chain's CDR3 is CASSPLDRDTGELFF. CDR3 sequence (DNA): TGTGCCAGCAGTCCACTGGACAGGGACACCGGGGAGCTGTTTTTT.